This TCR beta chain was identified during a study of Ad26.COV2.S vaccination and SARS-CoV-2 variants. Study information: This donor came from the COV1001 trial of Ad26.COV2.S. Notes on the study in general: Reported post-vaccination CD8+ and CD4+ T cell responses to spike showed substantial breadth.

Germline V lookup: CDR1 LNHDA, CDR2 SQIVND (reference sequence). This CDR3 comprises 13 residues. The V end lost 4 bases, the J end lost 5 bases, and 8 bases lay between the germline ends. Clones were read by immunoSEQ multiplex PCR, and TCRdb kept only the in-frame ones, dropping some. The table lists about 350,000 clones, roughly 90% of them singletons, with around 10% in the top ten. Treatment defined: roughly 19 received Ad26.COV2.S at low or high dose, single or two shots; roughly 5 received placebo; per-sample allocation not given. Samples were taken on day 63 after the first vaccine or placebo injection. Adults aged 18-55 years in Boston included the donor. Wuhan-strain SARS-CoV-2 spike was expressed by the Ad26 vector that made up the vaccine. About this clone itself: Its antigen is not known.

This TCR derives from a person aged 18-65 years who received the Ad26.COV2.S COVID-19 vaccine or a placebo. This sequence joins TRBV19 and TRBJ2-2; D remains unclear. The sequenced sample was peripheral blood, obtained in a trial of Ad26.COV2.S vaccine versus placebo. The CDR3 nucleotides are TGTGCCAGTAGTAAACAGACAACCGGGGAGCTGTTTTTT. This encodes CASSKQTTGELFF.